The 5 T cell receptor beta chains listed next were all sequenced from one sample in a study of tumor and adjacent non-tumor tissue in lung cancer. No cell sorting was done before RNA was extracted from the tissue. The library came from three nested PCR rounds adapted from ARM-PCR protocols. TCRdb recomputed calls from the multiplex PCR reads with MiXCR, one row per CDR3 protein. The sample holds 60,000 to 85,000 distinct CDR3 sequences, around three quarters seen once. Input material: lung tumor tissue. The origin of the receptors is a man aged 55 to 70 with non-small cell lung cancer.

This clonotype was recorded once. A read error may account for a junction end that differs from germline. V is TRBV6-6 and J is TRBJ1-1; D is undetermined. Germline V lookup: CDR1 MNHNY, CDR2 SVGAGI (reference sequence). The CDR3 is 13 residues long. Written as DNA, the CDR3 is TGTGTCAGCAATTACTCGGGCAGCTCTGAAGCTTTCTTT. This sequence encodes CVSNYSGSSEAFF.

This chain connects TRBV7-9 to TRBJ2-1, with D possibly being TRBD2 (5 bases). Looked up from germline, CDR1 is SEHNR and CDR2 is FQNEAQ (reference sequence). Trimming pared 4 bases from V and 3 bases from J, leaving 13 bases between. This CDR3 region has 15 residues. Here the CDR3 reads CASSSLVRGYNEQFF. The CDR3 DNA follows: TGTGCCAGCAGCTCCCTAGTTCGGGGCTACAATGAGCAGTTCTTC.

This clonotype was recorded a few times. Given the absence of the conserved phenylalanine or tryptophan at the CDR3 end, a read error is likely. The DNA is omitted, as the CDR3 cannot be located on it reliably, and the CDR3 follows TCRdb's listing. V usage is TRBV6-1 and J usage is TRBJ2-7. Germline-derived CDR1 and CDR2 are MNHNS and SASEGT. Including both end residues, the CDR3 is 12 amino acids long. CDR3 sequence: CASSVEGYEQYL.

Details on this clonotype: A junction end diverges from the germline sequence, so it may reflect a read error. The V call is TRBV29-1, the J call TRBJ2-5; possibly TRBD2 for D (5 bases). The CDR3 is 14 residues long. Germline V CDR1 and CDR2: SQVTM, ANQGSEA. CDR3 region: CSASHRYRQETQYF. The CDR3 DNA reads TGTAGCGCCTCGCACCGGTACCGCCAAGAGACCCAGTACTTC. Variable domain in full (rest from reference TRBV29-1 and TRBJ2-5): SAVISQKPSRDICQRGTSLTIQCQVDSQVTMMFWYRQQPGQSLTLIATANQGSEATYESGFVIDKFPISRPNLTFSTLTVSNMSPEDSSIYLCSASHRYRQETQYFGPGTRLLVL.

As to this clonotype: The CDR3 carries no conserved terminal phenylalanine or tryptophan, so it likely arises from a read error. Because the CDR3's place on the DNA is in doubt, the DNA is left out and the CDR3 is given as listed by TCRdb. The chain links TRBV29-1 to TRBJ2-7. 12 amino acids form the CDR3, both terminal residues included. CDR1 SQVTM and CDR2 ANQGSEA come from the germline V gene. The CDR3 loop is CSVEEQNYEQYC.